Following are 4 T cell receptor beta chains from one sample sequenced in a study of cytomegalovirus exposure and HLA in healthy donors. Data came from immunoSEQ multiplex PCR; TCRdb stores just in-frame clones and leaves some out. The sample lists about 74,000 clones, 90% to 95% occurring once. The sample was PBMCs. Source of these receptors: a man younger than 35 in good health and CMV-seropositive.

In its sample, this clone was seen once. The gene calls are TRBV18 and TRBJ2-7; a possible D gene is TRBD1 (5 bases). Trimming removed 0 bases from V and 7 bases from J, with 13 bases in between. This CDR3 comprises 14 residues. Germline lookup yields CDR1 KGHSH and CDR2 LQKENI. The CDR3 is CASSPPGHVSEQYF. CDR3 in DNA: TGTGCCAGCTCACCACCCGGACACGTTTCGGAGCAGTACTTC.

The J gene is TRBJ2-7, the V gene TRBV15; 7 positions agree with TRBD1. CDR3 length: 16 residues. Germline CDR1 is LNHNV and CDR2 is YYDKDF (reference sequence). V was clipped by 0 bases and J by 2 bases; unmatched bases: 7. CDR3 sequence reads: CATSREAPGQPYEQYF. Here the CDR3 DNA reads TGTGCCACCAGCAGAGAGGCCCCGGGACAGCCCTACGAGCAGTACTTC.

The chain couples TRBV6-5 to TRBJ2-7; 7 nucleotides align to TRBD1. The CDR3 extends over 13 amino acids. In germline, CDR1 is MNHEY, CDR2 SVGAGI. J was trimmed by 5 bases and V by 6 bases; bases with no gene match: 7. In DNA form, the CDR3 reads TGTGCCAGCAGCCCCAGAGGGGGCCACGAGCAGTACTTC. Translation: CASSPRGGHEQYF.

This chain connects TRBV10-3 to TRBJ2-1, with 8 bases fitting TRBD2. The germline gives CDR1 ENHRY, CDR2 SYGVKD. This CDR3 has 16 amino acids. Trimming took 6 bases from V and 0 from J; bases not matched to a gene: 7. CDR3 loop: CAIRDASGSSYNEQFF. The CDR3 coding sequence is TGTGCCATCAGAGACGCTAGCGGGTCCTCCTACAATGAGCAGTTCTTC.